The rows below give T cell receptor beta chains drawn from one sample of a study of cytomegalovirus exposure and HLA in healthy donors. Repertoires were generated with immunoSEQ multiplex PCR, while TCRdb's copy carries only in-frame clones and drops some. Among approximately 140,000 clones listed, around 82% were seen once. Sequencing was performed on PBMCs. Every receptor here comes from a man in his forties in good health and CMV-seropositive. Both conserved end residues are part of each CDR3. D genes are given only for firm matches.

V	J	D	DNA	CDR3
TRBV15	TRBJ2-1	-	TGTGCCACCAGCAGGCTAGTACGTGAGCAGTTCTTC	CATSRLVREQFF
TRBV27	TRBJ2-7	TRBD2	TGTGCCAGCAGTTTAGTAGCGGGAGCGTCCTCCGAGCAGTACTTC	CASSLVAGASSEQYF
TRBV7-2	TRBJ2-7	TRBD2	TGTGCCAGCAGCTTAGCGTCAGGACTAGCGGACCCTCCCTACGAGCAGTACTTC	CASSLASGLADPPYEQYF
TRBV5-1	TRBJ2-5	-	TGCGCCAGCAGCACCTTTTCCGGGTTGGGAGAGACCCAGTACTTC	CASSTFSGLGETQYF
TRBV9	TRBJ2-1	TRBD2	TGTGCCAGCAGGTACGGACTAGCGGGAGACGATGAGCAGTTCTTC	CASRYGLAGDDEQFF
TRBV29-1	TRBJ2-1	-	TGCAGCCTGCGACAGACCCCCTACAATGAGCAGTTCTTC	CSLRQTPYNEQFF
TRBV30	TRBJ2-5	TRBD1	TGTGCCTGGAGTAGGGACAGGGGGCGGGAGACCCAGTACTTC	CAWSRDRGRETQYF
TRBV30	TRBJ1-2	-	TGTGCCTGGAGTACCCAGGGATCCAATGGCTACACCTTC	CAWSTQGSNGYTF
TRBV4-1	TRBJ2-3	-	TGCGCCAGCAGCCAAGATCGAAACAGCTACACAGATACGCAGTATTTT	CASSQDRNSYTDTQYF
TRBV13	TRBJ1-1	-	TGTGCCAGCAGCTTGACCCGGGGGAACACTGAAGCTTTCTTT	CASSLTRGNTEAFF
TRBV4-3	TRBJ2-7	-	TGCGCCAGCAGCCAAGATGGGCTAGCACCCTACGAGCAGTACTTC	CASSQDGLAPYEQYF
TRBV30	TRBJ2-1	-	TGTGCCTGGCTAGGCGGCAATGAGCAGTTCTTC	CAWLGGNEQFF
TRBV4-2	TRBJ1-4	-	TGTGCCAGCAGCCCCTGGGACACTGTTAATGAAAAACTGTTTTTT	CASSPWDTVNEKLFF
TRBV2	TRBJ2-7	-	TGTGCCAGCAGTGGTTTTGCGGGCCTCGAGGGGTACTTC	CASSGFAGLEGYF
TRBV27	TRBJ2-2	-	TGTGCCAGCAGTTTAAGATGGGCCACCGGGGAGCTGTTTTTT	CASSLRWATGELFF